Detailed here is one T cell receptor beta chain. Authors' processing steps: How many nucleated cells were present was estimated from reference gene primer amplification. TCRdb's copy holds only in-frame clones and misses some; the assay was immunoSEQ multiplex PCR. The DNA gave D and trimming, while V, J and clone size come from that table. The sample lists approximately 61,000 clones; around 77% were seen once. This record belongs to a study of blood T cell repertoires in COVID-19. Trimming removed 4 bases at V and 10 bases at J, with 16 bases between. Germline lookup yields CDR1 SGHNT and CDR2 YYREEE (reference sequence). The CDR3 contains 13 residues.

Input material: peripheral blood. The TCR comes from a man aged 80 or over with active or convalescent COVID-19. The chain has TRBV5-4 and TRBJ2-3; tentative D call: TRBD1 (6 bases). In DNA form, the CDR3 reads TGTGCCAGCAGCAGCACTCAGGGGAACTCGCAGTATTTT. This translates into CASSSTQGNSQYF.